One and the same sample provided the 21 T cell receptor beta chains below, sequenced in a study of CD8 T cells in ankylosing spondylitis. TCRdb re-derived calls from the 5' RACE reads in MiXCR, one entry per CDR3 protein. Altogether about 360,000 distinct CDR3 sequences are present, roughly 20% being singletons, with the ten largest covering around 14%. The sequenced sample was blood, either unsorted or a sorted T cell fraction (not recorded which). The receptor set was obtained from a male donor with ankylosing spondylitis or in good health (not recorded which).

J is TRBJ2-7 and V is TRBV7-9; the D gene is possibly TRBD1 (6 bases). Germline V gene data show CDR1 as SEHNR and CDR2 as FQNEAQ (reference sequence). Trimming shortened V by 0 bases and J by 5 bases, and 17 bases separated the two germline ends. This CDR3 has 16 residues. The CDR3 spells CASSLALQGVSDEQYF. DNA of the CDR3: TGTGCCAGCAGCTTAGCCCTACAGGGCGTGAGCGACGAGCAGTACTTC.

The V gene is TRBV11-2, the J gene TRBJ2-7; D gene ambiguous. CDR1 is SGHAT, CDR2 FQNNGV, per germline. This CDR3 spans 12 amino acids. Trimming shortened V by 1 base and J by 6 bases, and 7 bases separated the two germline ends. The CDR3 here is CASSLVSGEQYF. In nucleotides, the CDR3 is TGTGCCAGCAGCTTAGTGTCCGGCGAGCAGTACTTC.

This chain joins TRBV20-1 and TRBJ2-7, with D hard to call. Germline V gene sequence: CDR1 DFQATT, CDR2 SNEGSKA (reference sequence). Trimming removed 0 bases at V and 1 base at J, with 16 bases between. The CDR3 is 16 amino acids. The CDR3, as DNA: TGCAGTGCTAGAGATGTCTCGGCTTCCCCTTCCTACGAGCAGTACTTC. Translation: CSARDVSASPSYEQYF.

This chain connects TRBV7-6 to TRBJ2-7, with TRBD1 matching 9 bases. V lost 3 bases, J lost 5 bases, and 5 bases stayed unmatched. The CDR3 is 14 residues long. Germline CDR1 reads SGHVS; CDR2 reads FNYEAQ. The CDR3 nucleotides are TGTGCCAGCAGCTTGGGGACAGGGACCCACGAGCAGTACTTC. Protein: CASSLGTGTHEQYF.

The chain recombines TRBV11-2 with TRBJ2-1; D is unresolved. The length of the CDR3 is 13 residues. Germline CDR1 reads SGHAT; CDR2 reads FQNNGV. Trimming removed 5 bases at V and 6 bases at J, with 11 bases between. The CDR3 sequence: CASSTPGLNEQFF. Written as DNA, the CDR3 is TGTGCCAGCAGCACGCCGGGTCTCAATGAGCAGTTCTTC.

This clonotype was seen only once. The rearrangement joins TRBV2 to TRBJ2-3; D possibly matches TRBD1 or TRBD2 (6 bases each). Germline assignment: CDR1 SNHLY and CDR2 FYNNEI. Between the trimmed V and J ends, which lost 3 bases and 4 bases, there was a span of 11 bases. CDR3 size: 14 residues. The CDR3 reads CASSEIGGADTQYF. CDR3 DNA sequence: TGTGCCAGCAGTGAGATCGGGGGCGCAGATACGCAGTATTTT. The complete variable domain, with remaining parts taken from reference TRBV2 and TRBJ2-3, reads EPEVTQTPSHQVTQMGQEVILRCVPISNHLYFYWYRQILGQKVEFLVSFYNNEISEKSEIFDDQFSVERPDGSNFTLKIRSTKLEDSAMYFCASSEIGGADTQYFGPGTRLTVL.

J is TRBJ2-7 and V is TRBV4-1; 8 nucleotides agree with TRBD1. The CDR3 loop spans 16 amino acids. Germline values: CDR1 MGHRA, CDR2 YSYEKL. V lost 1 base to trimming and J lost 3 bases; unmatched junction nucleotides: 8. The CDR3 DNA follows: TGCGCCAGCAGCCAAGTGTTAGGACAGGGTGACTACGAGCAGTACTTC. As protein: CASSQVLGQGDYEQYF.

The J gene is TRBJ2-3, the V gene TRBV6-2 or TRBV6-3, with 13 bases aligning to TRBD2. V lost 1 base and J lost 0; bases outside the gene matches: 13. The germline CDR1 and CDR2 sequences are MNHEY and SVGEGT. The CDR3 runs to 21 residues. This CDR3 reads CASSYYGLAGDFRASTDTQYF. In DNA, the CDR3 is TGTGCCAGCAGTTACTATGGACTAGCGGGGGACTTTAGAGCTAGCACAGATACGCAGTATTTT.

This chain links TRBV12-3 or TRBV12-4 with TRBJ2-2; the D is unclear. The CDR3 has 11 residues. Trimming pared 7 bases from V and 7 bases from J, leaving 7 bases between. The CDR3 region is CASTFNGELFF. The CDR3 bases are TGTGCCAGCACCTTTAACGGGGAGCTGTTTTTT.

The rearrangement links TRBV4-1 to TRBJ2-7, with unresolved D. With 0 bases removed from V and 1 base from J, the gap between germline ends came to 16 bases. This CDR3 contains 17 residues. CDR1 is MGHRA and CDR2 is YSYEKL in the germline V gene. In DNA form, the CDR3 reads TGCGCCAGCAGCCAAGAATCCCCAGGCCCCGTATCCTACGAGCAGTACTTC. Translating gives CASSQESPGPVSYEQYF.

This clonotype was counted only a few times. V gene TRBV14 combines with J gene TRBJ2-7; perhaps D is TRBD1 or TRBD2 (6 bases each). Trimming cost V 1 base and J 1 base, with 8 bases left between them. Germline lookup yields CDR1 SGHDN and CDR2 FVKESK. CDR3 length: 14 residues. CDR3 protein: CASSQAGASYEQYF. The CDR3 bases are TGTGCCAGCAGCCAAGCGGGGGCTTCCTACGAGCAGTACTTC.

This clonotype was counted only a few times. This chain uses TRBV12-3 or TRBV12-4 with TRBJ2-2, with 7 bases lining up with TRBD2. J lost 7 bases, V lost 5 bases, and 10 bases had no gene match. The CDR3 loop spans 15 amino acids. The CDR3 here is CASSPRGGPSGELFF. Here the CDR3 DNA reads TGTGCCAGCAGTCCCCGGGGAGGGCCGAGCGGGGAGCTGTTTTTT.

The chain recombines TRBV10-3 with TRBJ2-1; D call uncertain. This CDR3 region has 15 residues. The V end lost 0 bases, the J end lost 3 bases, and 9 bases lay between the germline ends. Germline assignment: CDR1 ENHRY and CDR2 SYGVKD. The CDR3 DNA reads TGTGCCATCAGTGAGTCGGCCAATCTCTACAATGAGCAGTTCTTC. Amino acids: CAISESANLYNEQFF.

The chain is built from TRBV29-1 and TRBJ2-7; TRBD1 is a possible D gene (6 bases). This CDR3 contains 13 residues. The V end was cut by 3 bases, the J end by 4 bases, with 13 bases between. Germline CDR1 and CDR2: SQVTM and ANQGSEA. The CDR3 sequence: CSVEDRDKYEQYF. The CDR3 DNA reads as TGCAGCGTTGAGGATAGGGACAAGTACGAGCAGTACTTC.

This clonotype appeared a few times. The chain joins TRBV7-9 to TRBJ1-1; 8 bases are shared with TRBD1. This CDR3 has 13 amino acids. Germline CDR1 and CDR2: SEHNR and FQNEAQ (reference sequence). V shed 7 bases and J 4 bases; nucleotides not matched to a gene: 5. The CDR3 is CASTETGGTEAFF. The CDR3 bases are TGTGCCAGCACCGAAACAGGGGGCACTGAAGCTTTCTTT.

V is TRBV11-2 and J is TRBJ2-2; perhaps D is TRBD1 or TRBD2 (5 bases each). CDR3 length: 15 residues. Germline values: CDR1 SGHAT, CDR2 FQNNGV. V lost 1 base, J lost 2 bases, and 8 bases lay in between. This chain's CDR3 is CASSLGGRNTGELFF. The CDR3 nucleotides are TGTGCCAGCAGCTTAGGGGGGAGAAACACCGGGGAGCTGTTTTTT.

The CDR3 coding sequence is TGCAGCTGTCCCGACCCGGTCGTGGAAGATACGCAGTATTTT. It codes for CSCPDPVVEDTQYF. J is TRBJ2-3 and V is TRBV29-1; D unresolved. Trimming removed 8 bases at V and 5 bases at J, with 20 bases between. The germline V gene encodes CDR1 SQVTM and CDR2 ANQGSEA. The CDR3 covers 14 residues.

This clonotype was observed a few times. This chain links TRBV7-9 with TRBJ2-1; the D is unclear. The germline gives CDR1 SEHNR, CDR2 FQNEAQ (reference sequence). The CDR3 covers 14 residues. V was trimmed by 5 bases and J by 4 bases, leaving 12 bases between them. The CDR3 sequence is CASSGNSPYNEQFF. CDR3 DNA: TGTGCCAGCAGCGGAAATTCCCCTTACAATGAGCAGTTCTTC.

This clonotype was counted a few times. This chain connects TRBV29-1 to TRBJ2-5; D possibly corresponds to TRBD2 (5 bases). V was shortened by 3 bases and J by 3 bases, with 11 bases between the two germline ends. Germline-derived CDR1 and CDR2 are SQVTM and ANQGSEA. This CDR3 comprises 13 residues. CDR3 coding DNA: TGCAGCGTTGATAGAGGGTTGGAAGAGACCCAGTACTTC. Amino acid sequence: CSVDRGLEETQYF.

A few counts support this clonotype. This chain links TRBV29-1 with TRBJ2-5, with TRBD2 identical over 7 bases. The germline gives CDR1 SQVTM, CDR2 ANQGSEA. Trimming cost V 6 bases and J 5 bases; bases outside gene matches: 9. The CDR3 is 13 amino acids. The CDR3: CSVRTTSWETQYF. The CDR3 region has the DNA TGCAGCGTACGCACGACTAGCTGGGAGACCCAGTACTTC.

The chain joins TRBV6-1 to TRBJ2-7, with D possibly TRBD2 on 6 matching bases. The V and J ends lost 3 bases and 5 bases respectively, with 17 bases between them. Germline CDR1 reads MNHNS; CDR2 reads SASEGT. This CDR3 is built from 15 residues. The CDR3 protein is CASSEGLLRSHEQYF. CDR3 bases: TGTGCCAGCAGTGAGGGACTTTTGAGAAGTCACGAGCAGTACTTC.